This T cell receptor (beta chain) was profiled in a study of blood T cell repertoires in COVID-19. V lost 5 bases and J lost 4; bases outside the gene matches: 8. There are 15 residues in the CDR3. Germline assignment: CDR1 SGHAT and CDR2 FQNNGV. The repertoire was sequenced with immunoSEQ multiplex PCR; TCRdb's copy has only in-frame clones and lacks some. The table includes 150,000 or so clones, 85% detected once. This rearrangement joins TRBV11-2 to TRBJ2-3; 8 bases line up with TRBD1. The specimen was peripheral blood. The sequence was collected from a woman between 50 and 59 years old with COVID-19, enrolled during active disease. The CDR3 DNA follows: TGTGCCAGCAGCCCGGGACAGGTTTCTCCAGATACGCAGTATTTT. Residues: CASSPGQVSPDTQYF.